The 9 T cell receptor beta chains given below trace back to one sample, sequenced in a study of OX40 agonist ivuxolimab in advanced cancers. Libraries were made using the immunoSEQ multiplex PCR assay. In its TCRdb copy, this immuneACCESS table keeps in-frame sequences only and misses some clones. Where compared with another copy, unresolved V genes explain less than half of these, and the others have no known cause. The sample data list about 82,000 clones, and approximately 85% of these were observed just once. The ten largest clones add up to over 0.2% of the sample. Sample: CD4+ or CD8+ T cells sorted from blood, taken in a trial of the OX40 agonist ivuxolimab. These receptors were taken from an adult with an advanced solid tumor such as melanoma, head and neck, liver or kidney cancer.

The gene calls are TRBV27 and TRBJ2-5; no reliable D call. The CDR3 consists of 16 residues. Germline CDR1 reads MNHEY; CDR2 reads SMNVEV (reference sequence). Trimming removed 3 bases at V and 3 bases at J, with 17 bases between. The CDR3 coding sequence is TGTGCCAGCAGTTTTAGGCTTTCTTCCAGTAAAGAGACCCAGTACTTC. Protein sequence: CASSFRLSSSKETQYF.

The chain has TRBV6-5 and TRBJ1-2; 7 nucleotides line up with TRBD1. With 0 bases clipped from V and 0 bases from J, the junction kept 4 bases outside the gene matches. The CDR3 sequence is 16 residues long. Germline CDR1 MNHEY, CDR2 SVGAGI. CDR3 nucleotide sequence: TGTGCCAGCAGTTACTCGGGGACAGCATCTAACTATGGCTACACCTTC. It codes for CASSYSGTASNYGYTF.

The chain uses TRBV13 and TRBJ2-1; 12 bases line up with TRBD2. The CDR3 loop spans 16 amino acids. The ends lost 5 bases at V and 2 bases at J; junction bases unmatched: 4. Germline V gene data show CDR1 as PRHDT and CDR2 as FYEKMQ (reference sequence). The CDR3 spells CASSPRLAGAYNEQFF. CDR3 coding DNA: TGTGCCAGCAGCCCGCGACTAGCGGGAGCCTACAATGAGCAGTTCTTC.

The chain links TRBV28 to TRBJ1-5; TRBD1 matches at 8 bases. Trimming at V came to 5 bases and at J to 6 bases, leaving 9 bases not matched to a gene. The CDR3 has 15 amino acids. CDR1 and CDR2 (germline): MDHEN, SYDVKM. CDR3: CASSPPRQGTQPQHF. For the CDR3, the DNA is TGTGCCAGCAGTCCTCCGAGACAGGGGACTCAGCCCCAGCATTTT.

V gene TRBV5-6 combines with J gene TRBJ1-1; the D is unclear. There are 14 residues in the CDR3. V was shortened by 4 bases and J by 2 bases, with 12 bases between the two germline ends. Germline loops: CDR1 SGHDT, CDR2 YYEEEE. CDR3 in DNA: TGTGCCAGCAGCCCCGGGCCAGGAAACACTGAAGCTTTCTTT. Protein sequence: CASSPGPGNTEAFF.

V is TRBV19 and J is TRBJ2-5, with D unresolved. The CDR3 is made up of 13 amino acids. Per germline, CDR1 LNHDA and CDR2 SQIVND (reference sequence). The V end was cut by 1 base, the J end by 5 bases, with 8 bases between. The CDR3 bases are TGTGCCAGTAGTATAGGCGCATGGGAGACCCAGTACTTC. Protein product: CASSIGAWETQYF.

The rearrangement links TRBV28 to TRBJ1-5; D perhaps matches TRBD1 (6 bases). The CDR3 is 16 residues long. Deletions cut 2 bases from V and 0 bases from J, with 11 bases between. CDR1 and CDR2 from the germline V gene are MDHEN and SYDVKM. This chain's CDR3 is CASSLTLGGSNQPQHF. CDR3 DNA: TGTGCCAGCAGTTTAACCCTAGGGGGTAGCAATCAGCCCCAGCATTTT.

The CDR3 here is CASSWAGQGLNTEAFF. As DNA, the CDR3 is TGTGCCAGCAGCTGGGCAGGACAGGGGTTAAACACTGAAGCTTTCTTT. V and J are TRBV11-2 and TRBJ1-1; 9 bases are a match to TRBD1. V lost 4 bases to trimming and J lost 2 bases; unmatched junction nucleotides: 8. The CDR3 is 16 amino acids. Germline loops: CDR1 SGHAT, CDR2 FQNNGV.

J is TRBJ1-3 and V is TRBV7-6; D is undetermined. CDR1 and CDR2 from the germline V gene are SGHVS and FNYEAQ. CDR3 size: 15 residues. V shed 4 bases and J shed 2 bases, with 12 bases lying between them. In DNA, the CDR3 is TGTGCCAGCAGCTCACAGCTAAACCCTGGAAACACCATATATTTT. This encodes CASSSQLNPGNTIYF.